The entry below describes one T cell receptor (beta chain). These data are taken from a study of shared T cell receptors in the human thymus. The method was immunoSEQ multiplex PCR; TCRdb's version includes in-frame clones alone and lacks a portion of them. The sample consists of some 660,000 clones, more than 75% of them appearing once. Between the trimmed V and J ends, which lost 8 bases and 1 base, there was a span of 25 bases. This CDR3 is 18 amino acids long. The germline CDR1 and CDR2 sequences are KGHSH and LQKENI. This same sample was also part of a study on human thymus T cells.

The origin of this receptor is a boy under two years old with a congenital heart defect. V usage is TRBV18 and J usage is TRBJ2-3; D is possibly TRBD2 (6 bases). Specimen: thymocytes. CDR3 sequence reads: CASPPSSTRGAGTDTQYF. The CDR3 DNA reads as TGTGCCAGCCCCCCGAGTTCGACGCGGGGCGCAGGCACAGATACGCAGTATTTT.